These 9 T cell receptor beta chains were all obtained from the same sample, sequenced in a study of molecular identifiers for immune sequencing clone quantification. MiXCR, applied by TCRdb to the PCR reads, yields one record per CDR3 protein. The profile covers about 500,000 distinct CDR3 sequences, with over 20% appearing a single time and around 0.86% taken by the ten largest. Sequenced sample: naive CD8+ T cells from blood, with Jurkat cell RNA spiked in. The subset is: FACS-sorted CD8+CD4-CCR7+CD45RA+ naive T cells. Receptor source: a human donor in good health. Some libraries in this study had Jurkat cell RNA spiked in.

This clonotype was seen repeatedly, ten times or more. The rearrangement links TRBV11-2 to TRBJ2-1; D is possibly TRBD1 or TRBD2 (5 bases each). CDR1 is SGHAT and CDR2 is FQNNGV in the germline V gene. The CDR3 length is 15 residues. Trimming took 2 bases from V and 0 from J, leaving 8 bases between them. This CDR3 reads CASSLSGGSYNEQFF. The CDR3 region has the DNA TGTGCCAGCAGCTTAAGTGGGGGCTCCTACAATGAGCAGTTCTTC.

This clonotype was seen at least ten times. The gene calls are TRBV27 and TRBJ2-3; D unclear. V was cut by 7 bases and J by 3 bases, with 23 bases left in between. CDR3 size: 17 residues. In germline, CDR1 is MNHEY, CDR2 SMNVEV (reference sequence). In nucleotides, the CDR3 is TGTGCCAGCACTCCAGTTCTCGGGCCAAAAATTACAGATACGCAGTATTTT. This translates into CASTPVLGPKITDTQYF.

This clonotype was detected many times. This chain connects TRBV6-5 to TRBJ2-2; no definite D call. V dropped 7 bases and J dropped 6 bases, with 6 bases sitting between them. CDR3 size: 11 residues. Germline V gene data show CDR1 as MNHEY and CDR2 as SVGAGI. The CDR3 here is CASMGAGELFF. The CDR3 coding sequence is TGTGCCAGCATGGGCGCCGGGGAGCTGTTTTTT.

Regarding this clonotype: A much more abundant neighbour one base away suggests this may be a read error. The chain links TRBV20-1 to TRBJ1-1; 8 bases fit TRBD1. The V gene end was trimmed by 0 bases and the J gene end by 1 base; junction bases not matched to a gene: 7. Per germline, CDR1 DFQATT and CDR2 SNEGSKA (reference sequence). The CDR3 totals 16 residues. CDR3 DNA: TGCAGTGCTAGAGACTACCAGGGGGCAAGGAACACTGAAGCTTTCTTT. This codes for CSARDYQGARNTEAFF.

This clonotype was observed a handful of times. CDR3 coding DNA: TGTGCCAGCAGACTCGGACTAGCGGGGGACCAAGAGACCCAGTACTTC. The encoded protein is CASRLGLAGDQETQYF. The chain links TRBV12-3 or TRBV12-4 to TRBJ2-5; TRBD2 aligns across 13 bases. The V gene end was trimmed by 6 bases and the J gene end by 0 bases; junction bases not matched to a gene: 4. The length of the CDR3 is 16 residues.

This clonotype was detected once. No conserved phenylalanine or tryptophan is present at the end of the CDR3, so a read error is the likely explanation. The chain is built from TRBV11-1 and TRBJ2-7; the D gene is possibly TRBD2 (5 bases). The germline CDR1 and CDR2 sequences are SGHAT and FQDESV (reference sequence). The CDR3 has 15 residues. Trimming took off 7 bases at V and 5 bases at J, with 21 bases between the two ends. The CDR3 sequence is CASTHGRTSSHEQYL. CDR3 DNA sequence: TGTGCCAGCACCCACGGACGGACTTCTTCCCACGAGCAGTACCTC.

Remarks on this clonotype: Since a much larger clone is just one base distant, this may be a read error. The chain couples TRBV3-1 to TRBJ2-5, with D tentatively TRBD2 (5 bases). This CDR3 has 16 amino acids. Germline values: CDR1 LGHDT, CDR2 YNNKEL (reference sequence). DNA of the CDR3: TGTGCCAGCAGCCAAGATCTACCGCCTAGCACAGAGATCCAGTACTTC. It translates to CASSQDLPPSTEIQYF.

This chain links TRBV7-6 with TRBJ2-7, with D unclear. The CDR3 consists of 13 residues. Germline CDR1 SGHVS, CDR2 FNYEAQ. Trimming took 0 bases from V and 6 from J, leaving 9 bases between them. In DNA form, the CDR3 reads TGTGCCAGCAGCTTAGCGGGAAAAGCCGAGCAGTACTTC. Encoded protein: CASSLAGKAEQYF.

This clonotype showed up many times. The CDR3, as DNA: TGTGCCAGCAGTGAAAGGGCGGCCAGTATTTACACTGAAGCTTTCTTT. This sequence encodes CASSERAASIYTEAFF. The chain carries TRBV2 and TRBJ1-1; D remains ambiguous. V was shortened by 2 bases and J by 3 bases, with 16 bases between the two germline ends. The germline V gene has CDR1 SNHLY and CDR2 FYNNEI. The CDR3 consists of 16 residues.